The source of this T cell receptor beta chain is a study of T-cell memory formation after mild COVID-19. Germline V gene lookup returns CDR1 LGHDT and CDR2 YNNKEL (reference sequence). The CDR3 is 17 residues long. Trimming took off 0 bases at V and 0 bases at J, with 15 bases between the two ends. This clonotype was seen ten or more times. Constant-segment primers and 5'RACE yielded cDNA libraries for TCR alpha and TCR beta, each carrying sample barcodes and UMIs. TCRdb recomputed calls from the 5' RACE reads with MiXCR, one row per CDR3 protein. This table has 150,000 to 200,000 distinct CDR3 sequences, roughly 11% appearing once.

This chain uses TRBV3-1 with TRBJ2-7; D is undetermined. This sequence originates from a man aged 18-30 years who had mild COVID-19 (a few samples of this study predate the infection). Cell type and time point are not known. Input material: PBMCs or a T cell subset sorted from them (not recorded which). The DNA of the CDR3 is TGTGCCAGCAGCCAAGAAACTTCGGTGCCGGGCTCCTACGAGCAGTACGTC. Protein product: CASSQETSVPGSYEQYV.